This T cell receptor beta chain emerged from a study of shared clonotypes between healthy human individuals. Findings of the study overall: Generation of non-shared clonotypes was less probable than generation of clonotypes shared by all four donors.

This CDR3 has 16 amino acids. The V and J ends lost 6 bases and 6 bases, in that order; junction bases with no gene match: 14. Germline V CDR1 and CDR2: SGHVS, FQNEAQ. Positively selected for CCR7, the CD45RO-negative cells used as naive CD8 cells excluded terminally differentiated effector memory CD45RA+ cells. Deep-level assay runs were performed. Libraries were prepared by immunoSEQ multiplex PCR; TCRdb keeps only in-frame clonotypes and omits some of them. Altogether around 610,000 clones are present, approximately 96% being singletons, with the ten largest covering 0.11%. For this clone: Its antigen is unknown.

This chain uses TRBV7-8 with TRBJ2-1, with 7 bases that match TRBD1. The sequenced sample was naive CD8+ T cells sorted from blood. The sequence derives from a woman aged 30 to 39 in good health. DNA of the CDR3: TGTGCCAGCAGTTTTCCCCCGGGACAGTCACGCAATGAGCAGTTCTTC. It is translated as CASSFPPGQSRNEQFF.